Shown below are 22 T cell receptor beta chains from a single sample sequenced in a study of cytomegalovirus exposure and HLA in healthy donors. The PCR employed 60 Vbeta primers together with 13 Jbeta primers. Repertoires were generated with immunoSEQ multiplex PCR, while TCRdb's copy carries only in-frame clones and drops some. The table has 170,000 or so clones, approximately 82% seen once. The sequenced sample consisted of PBMCs. The receptors come from a man aged 50 to 59 in good health and CMV-seropositive.

The chain recombines TRBV15 with TRBJ1-1; tentatively, D is TRBD1 (5 bases). V lost 3 bases, J lost 8 bases, and 16 bases lay in between. The length of the CDR3 is 14 residues. From germline, CDR1 is LNHNV and CDR2 YYDKDF (reference sequence). CDR3 DNA sequence: TGTGCCACCAGCAGGGACACTCAGAAAGCGGAAGCTTTCTTT. Translation: CATSRDTQKAEAFF.

This clone has just a few counts. This chain connects TRBV4-1 to TRBJ2-3, with 9 bases lining up with TRBD1. The CDR3 sequence is 19 residues long. Trimming cost V 6 bases and J 5 bases; bases outside gene matches: 21. Germline CDR1 is MGHRA and CDR2 is YSYEKL. The CDR3 protein is CASRKEGTGIFKSEDTQYF. The DNA for the CDR3 is TGCGCCAGCAGAAAAGAAGGGACAGGGATTTTTAAGAGCGAAGATACGCAGTATTTT.

This chain's CDR3 is CASRISNPYPNEQFF. CDR3 sequence (DNA): TGCGCCAGCAGGATAAGCAACCCCTACCCCAATGAGCAGTTCTTC. V usage is TRBV5-1 and J usage is TRBJ2-1; D remains ambiguous. Germline-derived CDR1 and CDR2 are SGHRS and YFSETQ. This CDR3 comprises 15 residues. The ends were cut back, 5 bases at V and 6 bases at J, with 18 bases in the middle.

This CDR3 is CSVVGDRVLGRTEAFF. The CDR3 nucleotides are TGCAGCGTTGTGGGGGACAGGGTTTTAGGAAGGACTGAAGCTTTCTTT. This chain joins TRBV29-1 and TRBJ1-1; 9 nucleotides agree with TRBD1. This CDR3 comprises 16 residues. The trim removed 4 bases at V and 5 bases at J, leaving 14 bases unmatched. Looked up from germline, CDR1 is SQVTM and CDR2 is ANQGSEA. The whole variable domain, filled in from reference TRBV29-1 and TRBJ1-1, reads SAVISQKPSRDICQRGTSLTIQCQVDSQVTMMFWYRQQPGQSLTLIATANQGSEATYESGFVIDKFPISRPNLTFSTLTVSNMSPEDSSIYLCSVVGDRVLGRTEAFFGQGTRLTVV.

The DNA of the CDR3 is TGTGCCAGCAGTCCCCCAGGAAACAGTAACTATGGCTACACCTTC. Translation gives CASSPPGNSNYGYTF. The chain links TRBV25-1 to TRBJ1-2; D gene uncertain. V was trimmed by 5 bases and J by 1 base, leaving 14 bases between them. In germline, CDR1 is MGHDK, CDR2 SYGVNS. The CDR3 is 15 amino acids.

This clone was counted between two and nine times. V gene TRBV2 combines with J gene TRBJ2-2, with TRBD2 identical over 10 bases. Germline V gene lookup returns CDR1 SNHLY and CDR2 FYNNEI. Trimming cost V 7 bases and J 7 bases; bases outside gene matches: 3. This CDR3 has 13 residues. DNA for the CDR3: TGTGCCAGCATGCAGCGGGAGGGCGGGGAGCTGTTTTTT. Translated, it gives CASMQREGGELFF.

The rearrangement links TRBV11-3 to TRBJ1-5; 9 nucleotides align to TRBD1. The germline V gene encodes CDR1 SGHNT and CDR2 YENEEA. CDR3 length: 15 amino acids. Trimming cost V 5 bases and J 7 bases; bases outside gene matches: 9. This CDR3 is CASSPGGTGQQPQHF. The DNA for the CDR3 is TGTGCCAGCAGCCCCGGAGGGACAGGGCAACAGCCCCAGCATTTT.

The chain has TRBV30 and TRBJ2-5; 10 nucleotides align to TRBD2. J was trimmed by 2 bases and V by 0 bases; bases with no gene match: 12. This CDR3 has 18 amino acids. Germline CDR1 and CDR2: GTSNPN and SVGIG (reference sequence). The CDR3 here is CAWSVRGLAGVRQETQYF. CDR3 DNA: TGTGCCTGGAGTGTACGGGGGCTAGCGGGAGTTCGACAAGAGACCCAGTACTTC.

The J gene is TRBJ2-2, the V gene TRBV9; 7 bases align to TRBD1. In germline, CDR1 is SGDLS, CDR2 YYNGEE. V lost 4 bases to trimming and J lost 4 bases; unmatched junction nucleotides: 16. The CDR3 is made up of 18 amino acids. CDR3 DNA: TGTGCCAGCAGCCACCCGGGGACAGACAATAACCCCACCGGGGAGCTGTTTTTT. Translating it yields CASSHPGTDNNPTGELFF.

With respect to this clone: In the same sample, other DNA sequences code for this CDR3. The rearrangement uses TRBV5-4 and TRBJ2-3; 7 bases map to TRBD2. CDR1 SGHNT and CDR2 YYREEE come from the germline V gene (reference sequence). This CDR3 comprises 17 residues. V dropped 4 bases and J dropped 3; count of bases not matched to a gene: 14. CDR3 loop: CASSQHWGGSGTDTQYF. CDR3 bases: TGTGCCAGCAGCCAACACTGGGGAGGGTCGGGTACAGATACGCAGTATTTT.

The chain uses TRBV6-1 and TRBJ2-3, with 9 bases matching TRBD2. The CDR3 loop spans 15 amino acids. CDR1 MNHNS and CDR2 SASEGT come from the germline V gene. The V gene end was trimmed by 6 bases and the J gene end by 1 base; junction bases not matched to a gene: 5. CDR3 in amino acids: CASRPPSGGTDTQYF. CDR3 sequence (DNA): TGTGCCAGCAGGCCCCCTAGCGGGGGCACAGATACGCAGTATTTT.

The chain is built from TRBV18 and TRBJ1-1, with 7 bases that match TRBD1. The J segment lost 3 bases and the V segment lost 6 bases, leaving 4 bases of the junction unmatched. CDR1 KGHSH and CDR2 LQKENI come from the germline V gene. The CDR3 covers 13 residues. CDR3 residues: CASSRQGDTEAFF. For the CDR3, the DNA is TGTGCCAGCTCTCGACAGGGCGACACTGAAGCTTTCTTT.

The chain joins TRBV7-8 to TRBJ1-2; TRBD1 aligns across 8 bases. The CDR3 consists of 16 residues. CDR1 and CDR2 (germline): SGHVS, FQNEAQ. V was clipped by 5 bases and J by 0 bases; unmatched bases: 8. The DNA of the CDR3 is TGTGCCAGCAGCGCCCCCTACAGGGGGACTAACTATGGCTACACCTTC. Protein product: CASSAPYRGTNYGYTF.

V and J are TRBV29-1 and TRBJ2-5; unclear D gene. With 0 bases removed from V and 1 base from J, the gap between germline ends came to 6 bases. Germline CDR1 SQVTM, CDR2 ANQGSEA. The CDR3 is 13 amino acids. The CDR3: CSVEETTQETQYF. The CDR3 bases are TGCAGCGTTGAAGAAACAACCCAAGAGACCCAGTACTTC.

The chain recombines TRBV7-9 with TRBJ2-3; no reliable D call. Germline V CDR1 and CDR2: SEHNR, FQNEAQ (reference sequence). V lost 5 bases to trimming and J lost 0 bases, with 9 bases between them. The CDR3 is 14 residues long. The CDR3 is CASSPTTSTDTQYF. The CDR3 region has the DNA TGTGCCAGCAGCCCCACGACTAGCACAGATACGCAGTATTTT.

V usage is TRBV28 and J usage is TRBJ2-1, with 9 bases matching TRBD2. V trimming: 3 bases; J trimming: 4 bases; junction bases outside the gene matches: 7. The germline V gene encodes CDR1 MDHEN and CDR2 SYDVKM. The CDR3 sequence is 16 residues long. The CDR3 loop reads CASSFSTSGTYNEQFF. In DNA, the CDR3 is TGTGCCAGCAGTTTCTCGACTAGCGGAACATACAATGAGCAGTTCTTC.

J is TRBJ2-7 and V is TRBV5-1; possibly TRBD2 for D (5 bases). There are 13 residues in the CDR3. CDR1 SGHRS and CDR2 YFSETQ come from the germline V gene. V lost 4 bases to trimming and J lost 7 bases, with 15 bases between them. CDR3 loop: CASSLDAGGEQYV. The CDR3 DNA sequence: TGCGCCAGCAGCCTGGACGCTGGCGGGGAGCAGTACGTC.

This clone has more than one count but fewer than ten. The junction departs from the called germline gene at one end, perhaps through a read error. This rearrangement joins TRBV7-9 to TRBJ2-5; 12 nucleotides agree with TRBD1. The germline CDR1 and CDR2 sequences are SEHNR and FQNEAQ (reference sequence). This CDR3 is built from 16 residues. Here the CDR3 DNA reads TGTTCCAGCAGCCCCGCCGGGACAGGGGGCTTAGAGACCCAGTACTTC. Its protein product is CSSSPAGTGGLETQYF.

The chain combines TRBV6-6 with TRBJ1-1; a possible D gene is TRBD1 (5 bases). V dropped 4 bases and J dropped 4 bases, with 10 bases sitting between them. The CDR3 spans 13 residues. Germline CDR1 reads MNHNY; CDR2 reads SVGAGI (reference sequence). The CDR3 spells CASSWGESTEAFF. CDR3 bases: TGTGCCAGCAGTTGGGGGGAGAGCACTGAAGCTTTCTTT.

The chain is built from TRBV5-4 and TRBJ1-2; D is unclear. Trimming took off 0 bases at V and 2 bases at J, with 14 bases between the two ends. Germline V gives CDR1 SGHNT, CDR2 YYREEE (reference sequence). The CDR3 sequence is 16 residues long. The CDR3 nucleotides read TGTGCCAGCAGCTTGGGCCCAGGAACCCCGAACTATGGCTACACCTTC. This encodes CASSLGPGTPNYGYTF.

J is TRBJ2-5 and V is TRBV29-1; TRBD2 might be the D (6 bases). V shed 4 bases and J shed 2 bases, with 14 bases lying between them. Germline loops: CDR1 SQVTM, CDR2 ANQGSEA. The CDR3 consists of 14 residues. The CDR3 region has the DNA TGCAGCGTTGTGCGGGGAGGCCGGCAAGAGACCCAGTACTTC. This sequence encodes CSVVRGGRQETQYF.

The chain recombines TRBV7-6 with TRBJ1-4, with D hard to call. The V gene lost 5 bases and the J gene lost 8 bases, with 15 bases spanning the gap. The length of the CDR3 is 14 residues. CDR1 and CDR2 from the germline V gene are SGHVS and FNYEAQ. The CDR3 sequence is CASSANTGEEKLFF. As DNA, the CDR3 is TGTGCCAGCAGCGCCAACACGGGAGAAGAAAAACTGTTTTTT.